The rows below give T cell receptor beta chains drawn from one sample of a study of cytomegalovirus exposure and HLA in healthy donors. TCRdb's copy holds only in-frame clones and misses some; the assay was immunoSEQ multiplex PCR. The sample lists 100,000 to 150,000 clones; approximately 70% were seen once. Sequencing input: PBMCs. The receptors were gathered from a man aged 18 to 29 in good health and CMV-seronegative. Each CDR3 is given with its conserved first and last residue. D genes are given only for firm matches. Clone sizes are given selectively: once, few, many, or a class where the clone is expanded.

clone size | J gene | D gene | V gene | CDR3 DNA | CDR3 protein
- | TRBJ1-5 | - | TRBV4-1 | TGCGCCAGCAGCCCGGGAGAGGGTCCGCCCCTCAATCAGCCCCAGCATTTT | CASSPGEGPPLNQPQHF
- | TRBJ2-1 | - | TRBV15 | TGTGCCACCAGCAGGACGGACAGTTTCTACAATGAGCAGTTCTTC | CATSRTDSFYNEQFF
few | TRBJ1-1 | - | TRBV19 | TGTGCCAGTAGAGTCAGGGTGAACACTGAAGCTTTCTTT | CASRVRVNTEAFF
- | TRBJ2-4 | - | TRBV5-1 | TGCGCCAGCAGCAACGGATTCCCGGGGTTACTAAACATTCAGTACTTC | CASSNGFPGLLNIQYF
few | TRBJ2-3 | TRBD2 | TRBV5-6 | TGTGCCAGCAGCGGCGGGAGGGGGGATACGCAGTATTTT | CASSGGRGDTQYF
- | TRBJ2-7 | TRBD2 | TRBV19 | TGTGCCAGTAGCGGACTAGCGGCCCCCTACGAGCAGTACTTC | CASSGLAAPYEQYF
once | TRBJ2-7 | - | TRBV27 | TGTGCCAGCAGTTTATCGTCGGGGAGCGTTATGCACGAGCAGTACTTC | CASSLSSGSVMHEQYF
- | TRBJ1-2 | - | TRBV5-6 | TGTGCCAGCAGCACTGTTAGCTTTGGCTACACCTTC | CASSTVSFGYTF
- | TRBJ1-5 | - | TRBV6-6 | TGTGCCAGCACTGTAACGCAGTTCAATCAGCCCCAGCATTTT | CASTVTQFNQPQHF
once | TRBJ1-3 | TRBD1 | TRBV30 | TGTGCCTGGTCCCCGGGACAGAACTCTGGAAACACCATATATTTT | CAWSPGQNSGNTIYF
once | TRBJ1-1 | TRBD1 | TRBV4-1 | TGCGCCCGCAGCCAAGTAAAGGGACAGCTGAACACTGAAGCTTTCTTT | CARSQVKGQLNTEAFF
- | TRBJ2-5 | TRBD1 | TRBV9 | TGTGCCAGCAGCGTATCGGCAGGGGGCTTAGAGACCCAGTACTTC | CASSVSAGGLETQYF
- | TRBJ1-2 | - | TRBV7-9 | TGTGCCAGCAGCTTAGGGCAGGGATTTGGCTACACCTTC | CASSLGQGFGYTF
- | TRBJ2-5 | TRBD2 | TRBV27 | TGTGCCAGCAGTCCGGGACTAGCTGGGACCCAGTACTTC | CASSPGLAGTQYF
- | TRBJ2-2 | - | TRBV4-2 | TGTGCCAGCAGCCAAGATGCGGGGATCACCGGGGAGCTGTTTTTT | CASSQDAGITGELFF
few | TRBJ1-1 | - | TRBV29-1 | TGCAGCGTTGCTGGTTGGCAGGGTGAAGCTTTCTTT | CSVAGWQGEAFF